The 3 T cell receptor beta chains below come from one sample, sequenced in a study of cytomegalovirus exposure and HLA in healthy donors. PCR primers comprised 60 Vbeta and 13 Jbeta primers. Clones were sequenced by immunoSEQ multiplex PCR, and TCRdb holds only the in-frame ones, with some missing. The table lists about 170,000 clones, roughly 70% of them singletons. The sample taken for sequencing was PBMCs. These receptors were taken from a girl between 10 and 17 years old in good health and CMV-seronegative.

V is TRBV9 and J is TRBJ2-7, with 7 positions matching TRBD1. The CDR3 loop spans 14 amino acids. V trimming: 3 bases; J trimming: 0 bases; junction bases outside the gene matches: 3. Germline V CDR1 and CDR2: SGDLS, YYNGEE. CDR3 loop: CASSEGDSSYEQYF. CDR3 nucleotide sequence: TGTGCCAGCAGCGAGGGGGACAGCTCCTACGAGCAGTACTTC. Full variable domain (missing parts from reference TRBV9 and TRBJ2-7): DSGVTQTPKHLITATGQRVTLRCSPRSGDLSVYWYQQSLDQGLQFLIQYYNGEERAKGNILERFSAQQFPDLHSELNLSSLELGDSALYFCASSEGDSSYEQYFGPGTRLTVT.

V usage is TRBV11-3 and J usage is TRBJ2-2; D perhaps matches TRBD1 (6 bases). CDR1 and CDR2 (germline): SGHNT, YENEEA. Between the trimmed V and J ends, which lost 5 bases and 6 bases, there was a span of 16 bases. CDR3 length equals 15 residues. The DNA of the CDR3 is TGTGCCAGCAGCAAAAGGGGGTCTGGGGCCGGGGAGCTGTTTTTT. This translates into CASSKRGSGAGELFF.

The CDR3, as DNA: TGTGCCAGCACCCGGACAGGGGGCCTCTATGGCTACACCTTC. Protein sequence: CASTRTGGLYGYTF. The J gene is TRBJ1-2, the V gene TRBV6-5; 11 positions match TRBD1. V lost 7 bases and J lost 4; bases outside the gene matches: 5. The CDR3 totals 14 residues. Germline V gives CDR1 MNHEY, CDR2 SVGAGI.